A selection of T cell receptor beta chains follows, all from one sample in a study of early T cells in non-severe SARS-CoV-2 infection. TCRdb independently ran MiXCR on the 5' RACE reads; one entry per CDR3 protein. Of some 58,000 distinct CDR3 sequences in the sample, around 14% were seen once. Sample: whole blood. These receptor sequences come from an adult who was a healthcare worker with PCR-confirmed SARS-CoV-2 infection or an uninfected control (not recorded which). CDR3s include the opening cysteine and the closing phenylalanine or tryptophan. A D gene is named only where the DNA matches it firmly. Rows give clone size only sometimes, using once, few, many, or a class for an expanded clone.

d_call	cdr3_length	v_call	j_call	clone_size	cdr3_aa	cdr3_nt
-	15	TRBV4-1	TRBJ2-5	-	CASSPTTGYQETQYF	TGCGCCAGCAGCCCCACCACTGGGTACCAAGAGACCCAGTACTTC
-	15	TRBV2	TRBJ1-1	many	CASSEGGGMNTEAFF	TGTGCCAGCAGTGAAGGGGGAGGAATGAACACTGAAGCTTTCTTT
TRBD1	17	TRBV2	TRBJ2-6	-	CASSVQGTVSGANVLTF	TGTGCCAGCAGTGTACAGGGGACAGTATCTGGGGCCAACGTCCTGACTTTC
-	17	TRBV21-1	TRBJ1-5	many	CASSKEDRGNGNQPQHF	TGTGCCAGCAGCAAAGAGGACAGGGGAAACGGCAATCAGCCCCAGCATTTT
-	11	TRBV20-1	TRBJ2-1	-	CSARLVDEQFF	TGCAGTGCTCGACTTGTCGATGAGCAGTTCTTC
-	12	TRBV12-3/TRBV12-4	TRBJ2-7	few	CASSLKAYEQYF	TGTGCCAGCAGTTTAAAAGCCTACGAGCAGTACTTC
-	13	TRBV24-1	TRBJ2-3	many	CATSTVATDTQYF	TGTGCCACCAGCACAGTAGCCACAGATACGCAGTATTTT
TRBD1	18	TRBV12-3/TRBV12-4	TRBJ2-3	-	CASSLAGDRAWGTDTQYF	TGTGCCAGCAGTTTAGCGGGGGACAGGGCGTGGGGCACAGATACGCAGTATTTT
TRBD2	16	TRBV4-1	TRBJ2-3	many	CASSQASSGGTDTQYF	TGCGCCAGCAGCCAAGCCAGTAGCGGGGGAACAGATACGCAGTATTTT
TRBD2	13	TRBV29-1	TRBJ2-1	few	CSVPSGRWNEQFF	TGCAGCGTTCCTAGCGGGCGTTGGAATGAGCAGTTCTTC
-	13	TRBV19	TRBJ2-7	many	CASTSDRNYEQYF	TGTGCCAGTACCTCCGACAGGAACTACGAGCAGTACTTC
TRBD1	14	TRBV7-6	TRBJ2-1	many	CASSYYPGDREQFF	TGTGCCAGCAGCTACTACCCCGGGGACAGGGAGCAGTTCTTC
-	18	TRBV5-5	TRBJ2-2	few	CASSLESRQVDLTGELFF	TGTGCCAGCAGCTTGGAATCTAGACAGGTCGATTTGACCGGGGAGCTGTTTTTT
TRBD2	13	TRBV6-2/TRBV6-3	TRBJ2-7	-	CASSLGGSYEQYF	TGTGCCAGCAGTTTGGGAGGGTCCTACGAGCAGTACTTC
-	13	TRBV6-1	TRBJ2-7	-	CASSENTNYEQYF	TGTGCCAGCAGTGAGAACACAAACTACGAGCAGTACTTC
-	10	TRBV12-3/TRBV12-4	TRBJ2-1	many	CASSFNEQFF	TGTGCCAGCAGCTTCAATGAGCAGTTCTTC
-	17	TRBV4-3	TRBJ1-3	-	CASSQDTSVSSGNTIYF	TGCGCCAGCAGCCAAGATACTTCAGTAAGCTCTGGAAACACCATATATTTT
-	13	TRBV20-1	TRBJ2-6	-	CSATRRGANVLTF	TGCAGTGCTACCCGGCGCGGGGCCAACGTCCTGACTTTC
-	15	TRBV3-1	TRBJ1-5	-	CASSQTGGGNQPQHF	TGTGCCAGCAGCCAGACCGGCGGCGGAAATCAGCCCCAGCATTTT
-	12	TRBV3-1	TRBJ2-7	few	CASSQGSDEQYF	TGTGCCAGCAGCCAGGGGAGCGACGAGCAGTACTTC
-	15	TRBV10-1	TRBJ2-7	few	CASSVEGSSSYEQYF	TGCGCCAGCAGTGTTGAGGGGTCCAGCTCCTACGAGCAGTACTTC
-	12	TRBV5-1	TRBJ1-2	few	CASSFQGSGYTF	TGCGCCAGCAGCTTTCAGGGGTCGGGCTACACCTTC
TRBD1	14	TRBV6-2/TRBV6-3	TRBJ1-1	few	CASRKGTGITEVFF	TGTGCCAGCAGGAAAGGGACAGGGATCACTGAAGTTTTCTTT
-	14	TRBV29-1	TRBJ1-4	-	CSVTGASTNEKLFF	TGCAGCGTTACAGGAGCCTCAACTAATGAAAAACTGTTTTTT
-	14	TRBV12-3/TRBV12-4	TRBJ2-6	few	CASSFGSRANVLTF	TGTGCCAGCAGTTTTGGTTCAAGGGCCAACGTCCTGACTTTC
-	13	TRBV20-1	TRBJ1-4	few	CSARVLGLEKLFF	TGCAGTGCTAGAGTCCTCGGTTTGGAAAAACTGTTTTTT
-	11	TRBV11-2	TRBJ2-7	-	CASSSNYEQYF	TGTGCCAGCAGCTCTAACTACGAGCAGTACTTC
TRBD1	14	TRBV7-2	TRBJ1-2	-	CASSLGSRGHGYTF	TGTGCCAGCAGCTTAGGAAGCAGGGGGCATGGCTACACCTTC
-	13	TRBV5-4	TRBJ1-1	-	CASSLVGEAEAFF	TGTGCCAGCAGCTTGGTAGGGGAGGCTGAAGCTTTCTTT
-	14	TRBV27	TRBJ2-5	-	CASRPNRAGETQYF	TGTGCCAGCAGACCAAACAGGGCGGGTGAGACCCAGTACTTC
TRBD1	14	TRBV6-5	TRBJ1-6	-	CASSWTGGNSPLHF	TGTGCCAGCAGTTGGACAGGGGGCAATTCACCCCTCCACTTT